This TCR beta chain emerged from a study of early T cells in non-severe SARS-CoV-2 infection (dated by TCRdb to the early 2020s). About the study as a whole: Bulk RNA from unsorted whole blood was used for TCR sequencing, so alpha and beta chains could not be paired.

In this sample, this clonotype turned up many times. The specificity of this receptor is unknown. Base-call qualities are not available, and no considerably larger clone is one nucleotide away. CDR1 and CDR2, per the germline V gene, are SGHVS and FNYEAQ. From the cysteine through the phenylalanine, the CDR3 covers 14 amino acids. Kept here is only the CDR3 DNA, which spans 42 bases and is read in frame from base 1. At the junction V is shortened by 5 bases and J by 2 bases, with 13 bases in between. Library preparation employed 5' RACE. The instrument was a NextSeq 500. In the TCR library protocol, unique molecular identifiers were attached to individual cDNA molecules to correct for PCR bias and sequencing error. TCR alpha and beta chains were both sequenced, and the abundances of alpha and beta sequences in each sample were closely correlated with each other. In the original analysis: Decombinator V4 was used to annotate TCR sequences for V gene, J gene and CDR3. TCRs were defined as expanded if a significant change between any two time points was detected under a Poisson model with p below 0.0001. Abundances of TCRs were expressed as counts per million after normalisation to the total number of TCRs sequenced in each sample. MAIT TCRs were defined by TRAV1-2 paired with TRAJ12, TRAJ20 or TRAJ33, and iNKT TCRs by TRAV10 paired with TRAJ18. VDJdb, accessed on 1 November 2021, was searched for TCRs annotated for CMV, EBV and SARS-CoV-2, and TCRs annotated for more than one antigen were excluded. TCRdb reran the public reads through fastp at Q25 and MiXCR, keeping productive beta chains. Each CDR3 protein gets just one entry, which takes the most common genes and DNA from the rows behind it. The V and J calls, along with clone size, are taken from TCRdb and not from the paper's own processing. The sample data list 45,000 to 70,000 distinct CDR3 sequences, and roughly 6.2% of these were observed just once. Clones ranked in the top ten supply around 4% of the sample.

A case-control design nested within a healthcare worker cohort in London, UK, was used, with weekly nasopharyngeal swab PCR tests and blood sampling performed. Healthcare workers were recruited between 23 and 31 March 2020, during the week of the UK lockdown, and were followed weekly for up to about 16 weeks. Beyond this particular receptor, the publication reports: VDJdb matching was skewed toward anti-spike CD8 responses, so virus-specific expansions were likely underestimated and private and CD4 specificities were missed.

The sequence links TRBV7-6 to TRBJ2-7, with a weak D call of TRBD2 (6 bases match). Material: whole blood. This receptor was taken from an adult who was a healthcare worker with PCR-confirmed SARS-CoV-2 infection or an uninfected control (not recorded which). The DNA sequence is TGTGCCAGCAGCACCGGAGGGAATCCCTACGAGCAGTACTTC. Its product reads: CASSTGGNPYEQYF.